This T cell receptor beta chain was recorded in a study of blood T cell repertoires in COVID-19. Profiling relied on immunoSEQ multiplex PCR, and the TCRdb table lists in-frame clones only, not all of them. The repertoire has 250,000 to 300,000 clones, approximately 89% of them found once; the top ten carry less than 5%. V gave up 1 base and J gave up 0 bases; unmatched junction bases: 11. The CDR3 is 19 residues long. From germline, CDR1 is SGDLS and CDR2 YYNGEE. The V gene is TRBV9, the J gene TRBJ2-1, with 9 bases aligning to TRBD2. The receptor was isolated from a woman in her thirties or forties who had recovered from COVID-19. Sequenced: peripheral blood. The CDR3 DNA is TGTGCCAGCAGCGTAACCCCGACTAGCGGAGCCAGCTCCTACAATGAGCAGTTCTTC. This gives the protein CASSVTPTSGASSYNEQFF.